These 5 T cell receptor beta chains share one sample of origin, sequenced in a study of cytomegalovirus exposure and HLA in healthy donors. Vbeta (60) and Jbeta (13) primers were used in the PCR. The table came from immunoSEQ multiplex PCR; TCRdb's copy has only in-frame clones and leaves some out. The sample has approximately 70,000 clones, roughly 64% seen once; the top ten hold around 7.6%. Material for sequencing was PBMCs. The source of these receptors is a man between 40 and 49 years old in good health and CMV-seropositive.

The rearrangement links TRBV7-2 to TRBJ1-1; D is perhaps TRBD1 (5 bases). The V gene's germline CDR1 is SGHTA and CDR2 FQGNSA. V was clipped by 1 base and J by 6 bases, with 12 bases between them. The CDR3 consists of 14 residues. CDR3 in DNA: TGTGCCAGCAGCTTAGTAGTCAGGGCGGCTGAAGCTTTCTTT. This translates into CASSLVVRAAEAFF.

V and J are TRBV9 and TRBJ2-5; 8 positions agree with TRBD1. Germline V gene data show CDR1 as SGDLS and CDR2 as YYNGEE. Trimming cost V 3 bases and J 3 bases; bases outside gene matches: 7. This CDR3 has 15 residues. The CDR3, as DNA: TGTGCCAGCAGCGCAGATTCAGGGGGCGAAGAGACCCAGTACTTC. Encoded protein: CASSADSGGEETQYF.

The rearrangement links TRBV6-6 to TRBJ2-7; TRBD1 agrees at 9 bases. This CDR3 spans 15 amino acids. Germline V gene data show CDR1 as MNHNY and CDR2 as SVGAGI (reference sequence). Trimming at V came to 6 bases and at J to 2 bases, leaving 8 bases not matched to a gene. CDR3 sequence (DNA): TGTGCCAGCAGGGGAGGCGGGACAGGGACCTACGAGCAGTACTTC. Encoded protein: CASRGGGTGTYEQYF.

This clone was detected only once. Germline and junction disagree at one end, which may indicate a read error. The CDR3 region has the DNA TGCGCCAGCAGTCCCACTCCGGGGAGCAATCAGTCCCAGCATTTT. Encoded protein: CASSPTPGSNQSQHF. The V gene is TRBV5-1, the J gene TRBJ1-5; D remains ambiguous. The CDR3 extends over 15 amino acids. From germline, CDR1 is SGHRS and CDR2 YFSETQ. Full variable domain (outside the CDR3, taken from reference TRBV5-1 and TRBJ1-5): KAGVTQTPRYLIKTRGQQVTLSCSPISGHRSVSWYQQTPGQGLQFLFEYFSETQRNKGNFPGRFSGRQFSNSRSEMNVSTLELGDSALYLCASSPTPGSNQSQHFGDGTRLSIL.

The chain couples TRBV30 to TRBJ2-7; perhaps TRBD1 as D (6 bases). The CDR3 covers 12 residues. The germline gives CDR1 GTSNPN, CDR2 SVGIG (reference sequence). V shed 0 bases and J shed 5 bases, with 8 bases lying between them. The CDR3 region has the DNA TGTGCCTGGAGTGTAGGGGGACACGAGCAGTACTTC. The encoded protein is CAWSVGGHEQYF.